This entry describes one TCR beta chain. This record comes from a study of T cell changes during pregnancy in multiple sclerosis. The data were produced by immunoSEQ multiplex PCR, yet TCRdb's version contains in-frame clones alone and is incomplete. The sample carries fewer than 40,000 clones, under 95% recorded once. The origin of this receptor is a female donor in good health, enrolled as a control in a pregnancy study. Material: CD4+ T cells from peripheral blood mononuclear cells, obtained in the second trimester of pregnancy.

CDR3: CASSPTSGSSYNEQFF. DNA of the CDR3: TGCGCCAGCAGCCCGACTAGCGGAAGCTCCTACAATGAGCAGTTCTTC. The rearrangement uses TRBV5-1 and TRBJ2-1; 9 positions match TRBD2. Germline CDR1 and CDR2: SGHRS and YFSETQ. J lost 0 bases, V lost 4 bases, and 5 bases had no gene match. The CDR3 consists of 16 residues. Variable domain in full (rest from reference TRBV5-1 and TRBJ2-1): KAGVTQTPRYLIKTRGQQVTLSCSPISGHRSVSWYQQTPGQGLQFLFEYFSETQRNKGNFPGRFSGRQFSNSRSEMNVSTLELGDSALYLCASSPTSGSSYNEQFFGPGTRLTVL.